Described below is a single TCR beta chain sequence and its context. The CDR3 length is 14 residues. Germline V gives CDR1 SGHTA, CDR2 FQGNSA. Trimming removed 0 bases from V and 5 bases from J, with 11 bases in between. This specimen belongs to a study of control samples from healthy donors and cancer patients. The method was immunoSEQ multiplex PCR; TCRdb's version includes in-frame clones alone and lacks a portion of them. Seen here are around 120,000 clones, over 75% observed once, and the top ten hold around 9.4%. J is TRBJ2-7 and V is TRBV7-2, with a tentative D call TRBD1 (5 bases). Input material: blood. The TCR was taken from a man between 40 and 49 years old in good health. CDR3 in amino acids: CASSLAGAKNEQYF. The CDR3 coding sequence is TGTGCCAGCAGCTTAGCAGGGGCTAAAAACGAGCAGTACTTC.